The sequence of this T cell receptor (beta chain) was determined in a study of blood T cell repertoires in COVID-19. Study-wide context: Sites in the United States, Italy and Spain provided acute and convalescent COVID-19 samples. Sample material is recorded as cDNA or gDNA derived from T cells, B-cell-depleted T cells, or PBMCs.

As processed by the authors: Counts of nucleated cells, estimated from reference gene primer amplification, were obtained. The table came from immunoSEQ multiplex PCR; TCRdb's copy has only in-frame clones and leaves some out. That table supplies the V and J calls and clone size; D and trimming were determined from the DNA. The repertoire includes 130,000 or so clones, 88% of them detected once, and roughly 1.4% sits in the top ten. The sample consisted of peripheral blood. The TCR originated in a woman aged 60-75 years with acute or convalescent COVID-19.

The DNA for the CDR3 is TGTGCCAGCAGTTATAGCGGGGCGTACCAAGAGACCCAGTACTTC. Translating it yields CASSYSGAYQETQYF. The chain is built from TRBV28 and TRBJ2-5; 8 bases are a match to TRBD2. The trim removed 4 bases at V and 0 bases at J, leaving 4 bases unmatched. Germline V gene lookup returns CDR1 MDHEN and CDR2 SYDVKM. There are 15 residues in the CDR3. The full variable domain, in which reference TRBV28 and TRBJ2-5 provide the parts outside the CDR3, is DVKVTQSSRYLVKRTGEKVFLECVQDMDHENMFWYRQDPGLGLRLIYFSYDVKMKEKGDIPEGYSVSREKKERFSLILESASTNQTSMYLCASSYSGAYQETQYFGPGTRLLVL.